The source of this TCR beta chain is a study of shared clonotypes between healthy human individuals. Study information: The people who gave samples were a couple of women and a few men aged 18 to 49. Findings of the study overall: Clonotype sharing among donors, it was expected, would be affected by sequencing depth.

Using immunoSEQ multiplex PCR, the repertoire was profiled, and TCRdb retains in-frame clones only, with some absent. The sample includes about 680,000 clones, roughly 70% of them seen just once. Worth noting for this clone: Antigen specificity is unknown. The sample has other DNA sequences that encode this CDR3 too.

The CDR3 contains 14 residues. V trimming: 4 bases; J trimming: 2 bases; junction bases outside the gene matches: 4. CDR1 is MDHEN and CDR2 is SYDVKM in the germline V gene. The sequencing input was memory CD4+ T cells sorted from blood. Subset noted: CD45RA-negative fraction. This TCR came from a woman in her thirties in good health. The chain uses TRBV28 and TRBJ2-7; 8 bases align to TRBD1. The CDR3 region is CASSSGQGPYEQYF. As DNA, the CDR3 is TGTGCCAGCAGTTCAGGACAGGGACCCTACGAGCAGTACTTC.